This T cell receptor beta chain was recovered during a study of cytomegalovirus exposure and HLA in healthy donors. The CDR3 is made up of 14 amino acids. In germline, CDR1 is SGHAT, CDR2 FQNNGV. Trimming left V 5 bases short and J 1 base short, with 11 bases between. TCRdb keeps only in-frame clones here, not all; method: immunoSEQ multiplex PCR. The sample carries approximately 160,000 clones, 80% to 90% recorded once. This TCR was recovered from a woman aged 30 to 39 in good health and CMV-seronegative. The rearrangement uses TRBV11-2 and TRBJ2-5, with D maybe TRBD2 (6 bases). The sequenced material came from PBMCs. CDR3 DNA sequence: TGTGCCAGCAGCACACTCGGGAGCCAAGAGACCCAGTACTTC. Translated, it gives CASSTLGSQETQYF.